This T cell receptor (beta chain) was obtained from a study of shared clonotypes between healthy human individuals. Points on this clone: Its cognate antigen is unknown.

General study points: Naive subsets usually exceeded memory subsets in estimated richness.

Clones were sequenced by immunoSEQ multiplex PCR, and TCRdb holds only the in-frame ones, with some missing. The sample carries roughly 2.2 million clones, 85% to 95% recorded once. The clonotype originates from a man in his late teens or twenties in good health. Some clones in this sample may be carry-over from other donors' samples. Source material: naive CD4+ T cells from PBMCs. Sample subset: CD45RA+ positively selected.

CDR3: CASSLSGRMGAFF. The CDR3 DNA reads TGTGCCAGCAGCTTATCGGGGAGGATGGGGGCTTTCTTT. The chain uses TRBV11-2 and TRBJ1-1, with D uncertain. Trimming left V 2 bases short and J 11 bases short, with 15 bases between. In germline, CDR1 is SGHAT, CDR2 FQNNGV. CDR3 length: 13 residues.